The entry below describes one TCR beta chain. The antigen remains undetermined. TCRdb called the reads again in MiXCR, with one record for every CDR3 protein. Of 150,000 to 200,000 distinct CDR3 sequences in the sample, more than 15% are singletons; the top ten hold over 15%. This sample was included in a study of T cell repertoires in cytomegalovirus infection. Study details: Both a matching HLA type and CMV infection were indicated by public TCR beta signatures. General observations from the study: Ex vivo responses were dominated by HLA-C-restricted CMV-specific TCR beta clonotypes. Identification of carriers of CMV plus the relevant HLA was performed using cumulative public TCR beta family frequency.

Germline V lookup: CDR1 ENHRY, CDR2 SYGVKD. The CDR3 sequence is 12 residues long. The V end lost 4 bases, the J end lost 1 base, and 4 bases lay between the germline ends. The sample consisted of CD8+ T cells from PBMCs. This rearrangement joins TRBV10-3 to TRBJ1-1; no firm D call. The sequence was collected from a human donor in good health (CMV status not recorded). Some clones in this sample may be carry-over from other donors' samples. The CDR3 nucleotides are TGTGCCATCAGTGTAGAGAACACTGAAGCTTTCTTT. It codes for CAISVENTEAFF.